This T cell receptor beta chain was recovered during a study of memory CD4+ T cells and cytomegalovirus serostatus (dated by TCRdb to the late 2010s). In terms of the full investigation: The cohort comprised roughly 35 healthy Belgian adults, 9 CMV seropositive and roughly 24 CMV seronegative. To replicate a published TCR-based CMV serostatus classifier, the researchers sequenced the CD4+ memory TCRbeta repertoires of a Belgian cohort whose cytomegalovirus serostatus was known.

Study-level results and caveats: A median bootstrapped AUC of roughly 0.95 with a 95% CI of 0.76-1.00 was achieved on the Belgian cohort by the original-framework classifier. Results were interpreted as suggesting that the CMV-associated TCR signature is largely present in the CD4+ memory repertoire. Unlike the original study, which covered naive and memory CD4+ and CD8+ populations, the Belgian study sequenced only CD4+CD45RO+ memory cells. CMV serostatus prediction reached a median bootstrapped AUC of approximately 0.95 with the original framework and just under 0.93 with a US-trained random forest. Of under 200 previously reported CMV-associated TCRbeta sequences, 55 to 75 appeared in the CD4+ memory repertoires, each in one to five individuals.

The Quick-DNA Microprep Kit was used to extract genomic DNA from the sorted cells. TCRbeta DNA was amplified with the immunoSEQ hsTCRbeta kit following the manufacturer's protocol. TCRbeta libraries were sequenced on an Illumina MiSeq instrument. As for how the authors treated the data: After out-of-frame sequences were removed, under 2.5 million distinct TCRbeta sequences remained, averaging about 61,000 per individual. Each individual was scored by the count of over 150 previously reported CMV-associated TCRbeta sequences and the total productive distinct TCRbeta count. A beta-binomial model was reimplemented in Python, and scikit-learn random forests with default parameters were trained on US cohort data. Classifier performance on the Belgian cohort was summarized as median AUC with percentile confidence intervals calculated over 10,000 bootstrap iterations. Imported from immuneACCESS, the table was reduced by TCRdb to in-frame sequences with V and J called. These copies leave out some clones; in studies compared against another copy, an unresolved V gene accounts for under half, and the cause of the remainder is not known. Clone size and V and J calls were adopted from that table, with D and trimming inferred from the DNA. Recorded for this sample are 45,000 to 70,000 clones; approximately 86% of them occurred a single time. The ten largest clones add up to about 0.48% of the sample.

A FACSAria II was used to sort memory CD4+ T cells, defined as single viable CD3+CD4+CD8-CD45RO+ cells. CMV serostatus was determined using a Roche Elecsys assay that detects serum IgG against CMV pp150, pp28, p38 and p52. Once the samples were thawed, total CD4+ T cells were enriched through positive selection using CD4 magnetic microbeads. The samples came from a different study that was designed specifically to examine the CD4+ T cell memory repertoire. Following standard operating procedures, peripheral blood mononuclear cells were isolated and cryopreserved, while serum was kept at -80 degrees C. The staining relied on CD3-PerCP (BW264/56), CD4-APC (RPA-T4), CD45RO-PE (UCHT1) and CD8-Pacific Orange (3B5) antibodies, and Sytox blue was used to exclude non-viable cells. Comment on this clone: There is no known antigen for this receptor. Base-call qualities are not available, and no considerably larger clone is one nucleotide away.

The CDR3 runs 15 residues from the cysteine to the phenylalanine. Of the read, only the CDR3 DNA is kept; its 45 bases are in frame from base 1. For CDR1 and CDR2, the germline V gene lists MNHNS and SASEGT. V is reduced by 5 bases and J by 1 base, leaving a spacing of 14 bases between them. The chain joins TRBV6-1 to TRBJ1-1; the D segment could be TRBD1, given 5 matching bases. The source is an adult in good health and CMV-seronegative. Some clones in this sample may be carry-over from other donors' samples. Material: memory CD4+ T cells from blood. The DNA sequence reads TGTGCCAGCAGTCTACTTACAGGAGGGAACACTGAAGCTTTCTTT. The encoded protein is CASSLLTGGNTEAFF.